This TCR beta chain was identified during a study of blood T cell repertoires in COVID-19. At the level of the study: COVID-19 samples from acute and convalescent phases originated in the United States, Italy and Spain. The analysed material was cDNA or gDNA that came from T cells, B-cell-depleted T cells, or PBMCs.

The length of the CDR3 is 15 residues. Germline V gene lookup returns CDR1 SGHTA and CDR2 FQGNSA. V shed 4 bases and J shed 6 bases, with 18 bases lying between them. The data were produced by immunoSEQ multiplex PCR, yet TCRdb's version contains in-frame clones alone and is incomplete. Among roughly 40,000 clones, under 80% were seen once, and the ten largest hold roughly a quarter. The sequenced sample was peripheral blood. This chain connects TRBV7-2 to TRBJ1-2; tentatively, D is TRBD1 (5 bases). This sequence was found in a man older than 75 with acute or convalescent COVID-19. Written as DNA, the CDR3 is TGTGCCAGCAGCTCCTATGGAGGGGCGGGGGATGGCTACACCTTC. Translated, it gives CASSSYGGAGDGYTF. The whole variable domain, filled in from reference TRBV7-2 and TRBJ1-2, reads GAGVSQSPSNKVTEKGKDVELRCDPISGHTALYWYRQSLGQGLEFLIYFQGNSAPDKSGLPSDRFSAERTGGSVSTLTIQRTQQEDSAVYLCASSSYGGAGDGYTFGSGTRLTVV.